The next 20 T cell receptor beta chains were all read from a single sample in a study of Graves' ophthalmopathy and Graves' hyperthyroidism. Scientists amplified the TCR beta CDR3 regions from RNA transcripts. HTBI-primed RT-PCR formed the first round, and a multiplex PCR formed the second. TCRdb fed the multiplex PCR reads into MiXCR, producing one record per CDR3 protein. The data show 620,000 or so distinct CDR3 sequences, with about 20% seen just once and about 6.6% held by the top ten. Sample: peripheral blood. Receptors originate from a woman in her late teens or twenties with stable Graves' hyperthyroidism. Some clones in this sample may be carry-over from other donors' samples.

This clonotype was counted ten times or more. For the CDR3, the DNA is TGTGCCAGCAGCTTAGTAGCGGAGTTACGGGCTTTCTTT. Protein sequence: CASSLVAELRAFF. This chain uses TRBV11-2 with TRBJ1-1; no reliable D call. Germline lookup yields CDR1 SGHAT and CDR2 FQNNGV. This CDR3 contains 13 residues. Trimming took off 1 base at V and 11 bases at J, with 14 bases between the two ends.

There are many counts of this clonotype. The rearrangement links TRBV6-1 to TRBJ1-1; TRBD1 matches 8 bases. The CDR3 extends over 13 amino acids. V was clipped by 4 bases and J by 4 bases; unmatched bases: 2. Germline CDR1 MNHNS, CDR2 SASEGT. The CDR3, as DNA: TGTGCCAGCAGTGCCAGGGGGCTCACTGAAGCTTTCTTT. This encodes CASSARGLTEAFF.

This clonotype was seen many times. The chain employs TRBV20-1 and TRBJ2-5; 8 bases fit TRBD1. Germline-derived CDR1 and CDR2 are DFQATT and SNEGSKA (reference sequence). The length of the CDR3 is 15 residues. Losses at the gene ends were 5 bases for V and 3 bases for J; bases not matched to a gene: 11. The CDR3 region has the DNA TGCAGTGCTCAACCCCTAGGACAGGGAGAAGAGACCCAGTACTTC. Its translation is CSAQPLGQGEETQYF.

The rearrangement uses TRBV30 and TRBJ1-1, with a weak D call TRBD1 (5 bases). V was cut by 5 bases and J by 3 bases, with 16 bases left in between. The V gene's germline CDR1 is GTSNPN and CDR2 SVGIG (reference sequence). The CDR3 spans 14 residues. The chain's CDR3 is CAWDFGGEYTEAFF. The CDR3 DNA follows: TGTGCCTGGGACTTTGGGGGGGAGTACACTGAAGCTTTCTTT.

The gene calls are TRBV9 and TRBJ1-1; no clear D. The germline V gene has CDR1 SGDLS and CDR2 YYNGEE. Trimming removed 4 bases at V and 4 bases at J, with 11 bases between. CDR3 length: 13 residues. The CDR3 spells CASSPEMGTEAFF. Here the CDR3 DNA reads TGTGCCAGCAGCCCTGAGATGGGCACTGAAGCTTTCTTT.

This clonotype was recorded at least ten times. The genes are TRBV2 and TRBJ2-5; D perhaps matches TRBD1 (5 bases). In germline, CDR1 is SNHLY, CDR2 FYNNEI. This CDR3 comprises 15 residues. V was cut by 1 base and J by 9 bases, with 18 bases left in between. The CDR3 spells CASSEVSLTQGAQYF. As DNA, the CDR3 is TGTGCCAGCAGTGAAGTGAGTCTCACCCAAGGGGCCCAGTACTTC.

V usage is TRBV20-1 and J usage is TRBJ1-1; D is ambiguous. The germline gives CDR1 DFQATT, CDR2 SNEGSKA (reference sequence). The V end lost 4 bases, the J end lost 0 bases, and 12 bases lay between the germline ends. This CDR3 is built from 14 residues. CDR3 residues: CSATPLPLNTEAFF. CDR3 DNA: TGCAGTGCTACCCCTCTCCCTCTGAACACTGAAGCTTTCTTT.

This clonotype was detected a few times. The chain carries TRBV6-1 and TRBJ2-7; D is possibly TRBD2 (6 bases). V lost 1 base to trimming and J lost 11 bases, with 12 bases between them. This CDR3 is built from 12 residues. The germline gives CDR1 MNHNS, CDR2 SASEGT. The CDR3 loop is CASSEGHTGEYF. Written as DNA, the CDR3 is TGTGCCAGCAGTGAAGGCCATACGGGGGAGTACTTC.

This clonotype was recorded a few times. The chain has TRBV6-2 or TRBV6-3 and TRBJ1-2, with 8 bases lining up with TRBD1. Germline CDR1 reads MNHEY; CDR2 reads SVGEGT. The CDR3 spans 13 residues. Trimming removed 7 bases from V and 8 bases from J; junction bases left unmatched: 9. The CDR3 loop reads CASNYYRGTGYTF. Here the CDR3 DNA reads TGTGCCAGCAATTATTACAGGGGGACGGGCTACACCTTC.

This clonotype was observed at least ten times. This chain connects TRBV12-3 or TRBV12-4 to TRBJ1-5; D perhaps matches TRBD1 (5 bases). The CDR3 extends over 14 amino acids. V was trimmed by 2 bases and J by 6 bases, leaving 11 bases between them. CDR3 region: CASSLLQGSQPQHF. The CDR3 bases are TGTGCCAGCAGTTTACTTCAGGGAAGTCAGCCCCAGCATTTT.

This clonotype was seen many times. The V and J genes are TRBV20-1 and TRBJ2-7; D gene unclear. CDR1 and CDR2 (germline): DFQATT, SNEGSKA (reference sequence). Trimming removed 0 bases at V and 4 bases at J, with 4 bases between. This CDR3 spans 11 amino acids. CDR3 protein: CSARDLYEQYF. In DNA form, the CDR3 reads TGCAGTGCTAGAGATCTGTACGAGCAGTACTTC.

In this sample, this clonotype turned up many times. V gene TRBV27 combines with J gene TRBJ2-7, with 12 bases identical to TRBD2. J gave up 4 bases and V 0 bases, and 4 bases lay outside the gene matches. Germline-derived CDR1 and CDR2 are MNHEY and SMNVEV (reference sequence). CDR3 length: 16 amino acids. The CDR3 DNA reads as TGTGCCAGCAGTTTATCGCTAGCGGGGGGGCCTTACGAGCAGTACTTC. It codes for CASSLSLAGGPYEQYF.

This sequence joins TRBV30 and TRBJ2-7; no definite D call. The length of the CDR3 is 14 residues. V lost 1 base, J lost 0 bases, and 10 bases lay in between. Germline V gives CDR1 GTSNPN, CDR2 SVGIG (reference sequence). CDR3 in amino acids: CAWSGWATSYEQYF. The CDR3 nucleotides are TGTGCCTGGAGTGGCTGGGCCACCTCCTACGAGCAGTACTTC. Full variable domain (outside the CDR3, taken from reference TRBV30 and TRBJ2-7): SQTIHQWPATLVQPVGSPLSLECTVEGTSNPNLYWYRQAAGRGLQLLFYSVGIGQISSEVPQNLSASRPQDRQFILSSKKLLLSDSGFYLCAWSGWATSYEQYFGPGTRLTVT.

At least ten counts were recorded for this clonotype. The chain recombines TRBV4-1 with TRBJ1-5; D possibly corresponds to TRBD1 (6 bases). V was pared by 0 bases and J by 0 bases, with 15 bases between. CDR1 and CDR2 (germline): MGHRA, YSYEKL. The CDR3 is 18 residues long. CDR3 region: CASSQEKGGSYSNQPQHF. The CDR3 nucleotides read TGCGCCAGCAGCCAAGAGAAGGGGGGGAGTTATAGCAATCAGCCCCAGCATTTT.

The rearrangement uses TRBV12-3 or TRBV12-4 and TRBJ1-5, with no clear D. The V and J ends lost 8 bases and 7 bases respectively, with 15 bases between them. This CDR3 comprises 13 residues. The CDR3 DNA reads TGTGCCAGCCGGAGCGGGTTCGGACAGCCCCAGCATTTT. This codes for CASRSGFGQPQHF.

The rearrangement joins TRBV20-1 to TRBJ2-7, with TRBD2 matching 8 bases. The CDR3 is made up of 12 amino acids. Unmatched junction bases numbered 6, after V lost 8 bases and J lost 3 bases. The germline V gene has CDR1 DFQATT and CDR2 SNEGSKA (reference sequence). In DNA form, the CDR3 reads TGCAGTTCGAACAGCGGGAGCTACGAGCAGTACGTC. Translating gives CSSNSGSYEQYV.

This clonotype occurred many times. This sequence joins TRBV15 and TRBJ2-7; D is ambiguous. With 0 bases removed from V and 6 bases from J, the gap between germline ends came to 15 bases. The length of the CDR3 is 15 residues. The germline V gene encodes CDR1 LNHNV and CDR2 YYDKDF (reference sequence). The CDR3 reads CATSRDGILMGEQYF. Written as DNA, the CDR3 is TGTGCCACCAGCAGAGATGGTATCCTAATGGGCGAGCAGTACTTC.

The rearrangement uses TRBV12-3 or TRBV12-4 and TRBJ2-7, with D possibly matching TRBD1 (5 bases). CDR3 length equals 11 residues. Trimming removed 1 base from V and 8 bases from J, with 6 bases in between. For the CDR3, the DNA is TGTGCCAGCAGTTTAGGACAGAAGCAGTACTTC. This encodes CASSLGQKQYF.

This clonotype was seen repeatedly, ten times or more. The V call is TRBV11-2, the J call TRBJ1-2, with no clear D. CDR1 is SGHAT, CDR2 FQNNGV, per germline. Trimming stripped 0 bases from V and 4 bases from J, with 9 bases between. The CDR3 runs 14 residues. Written as DNA, the CDR3 is TGTGCCAGCAGCTTAGATCAGGTCAGCTATGGCTACACCTTC. It is translated as CASSLDQVSYGYTF.

This clonotype showed up many times. This chain uses TRBV6-1 with TRBJ1-6, with unresolved D. The CDR3 is 13 residues long. V was shortened by 2 bases and J by 6 bases, with 5 bases between the two germline ends. Germline V gene lookup returns CDR1 MNHNS and CDR2 SASEGT. In nucleotides, the CDR3 is TGTGCCAGCAGTGAAACAGCTAATTCACCCCTCCACTTT. The encoded protein is CASSETANSPLHF.